The subject of this entry is one T cell receptor beta chain. Its antigen remains unknown. These data belong to a study of PD-1 blockade in mismatch repair-deficient tumors. Across the whole study: Patients had over 10 mismatch repair-deficient cancer types, all previously treated and progressing. General study findings and limits: After pembrolizumab, tumor-resident clones rose rapidly, then generally contracted before radiologic responses.

CDR3 length: 16 residues. The V gene end was trimmed by 0 bases and the J gene end by 7 bases; junction bases not matched to a gene: 8. Germline V gene lookup returns CDR1 SGDLS and CDR2 YYNGEE. PCR or immunohistochemistry showed mismatch repair deficiency in every enrolled patient. TCR sequencing covered three patients who responded to pembrolizumab. Using immunoSEQ multiplex PCR, the repertoire was profiled, and TCRdb retains in-frame clones only, with some absent. The sample lists more than 30,000 clones, 70% to 90% seen once, with 3.9% in the top ten. Here the sequenced sample was peripheral blood, taken roughly 76 weeks after starting pembrolizumab. The V call is TRBV9, the J call TRBJ2-1, with 9 bases identical to TRBD2. The TCR originated in an adult with mismatch repair-deficient cancer. CDR3 nucleotide sequence: TGTGCCAGCAGCGTAGTTGTTAGCGGGAGAGGGAATGAGCAGTTCTTC. Encoded protein: CASSVVVSGRGNEQFF.